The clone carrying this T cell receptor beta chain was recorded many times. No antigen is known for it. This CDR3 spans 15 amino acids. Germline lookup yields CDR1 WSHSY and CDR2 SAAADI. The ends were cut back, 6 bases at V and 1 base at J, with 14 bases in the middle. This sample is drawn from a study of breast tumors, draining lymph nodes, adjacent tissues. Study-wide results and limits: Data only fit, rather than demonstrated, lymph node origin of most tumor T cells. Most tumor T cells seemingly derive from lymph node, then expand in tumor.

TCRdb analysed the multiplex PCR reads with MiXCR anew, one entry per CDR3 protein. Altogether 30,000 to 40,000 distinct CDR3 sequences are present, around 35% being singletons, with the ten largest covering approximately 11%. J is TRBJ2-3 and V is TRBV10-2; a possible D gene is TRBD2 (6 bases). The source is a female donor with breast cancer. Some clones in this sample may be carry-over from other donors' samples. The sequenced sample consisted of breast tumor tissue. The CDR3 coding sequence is TGCGCCAGCAGAAACACGGGAGCACGCACAGATACGCAGTATTTT. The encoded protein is CASRNTGARTDTQYF.